This T cell receptor (beta chain) was recorded in a study of cytomegalovirus exposure and HLA in healthy donors. Clones were sequenced by immunoSEQ multiplex PCR, and TCRdb holds only the in-frame ones, with some missing. This sample has roughly 100,000 clones, with 85% found just once. This sequence originates from a man in his late teens or twenties in good health and CMV-seropositive. Input material: PBMCs.

In DNA form, the CDR3 reads TGCGCCAGCAGCCAAGCGGTTCTAGCGGGTCTTCGGGGGAATGAGCAGTTCTTC. The encoded protein is CASSQAVLAGLRGNEQFF. V usage is TRBV4-1 and J usage is TRBJ2-1; TRBD2 matches at 8 bases. This CDR3 has 18 amino acids. Germline V lookup: CDR1 MGHRA, CDR2 YSYEKL. V lost 1 base and J lost 7; bases outside the gene matches: 15.